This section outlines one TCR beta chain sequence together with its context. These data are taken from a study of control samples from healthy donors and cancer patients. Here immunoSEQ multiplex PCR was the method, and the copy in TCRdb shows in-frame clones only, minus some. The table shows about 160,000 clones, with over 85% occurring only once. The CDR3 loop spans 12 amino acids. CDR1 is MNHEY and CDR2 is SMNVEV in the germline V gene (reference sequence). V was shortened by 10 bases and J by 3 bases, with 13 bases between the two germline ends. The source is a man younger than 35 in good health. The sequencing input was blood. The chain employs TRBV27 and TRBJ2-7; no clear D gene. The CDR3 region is CATRAGNYEQYF. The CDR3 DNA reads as TGTGCCACCCGAGCCGGAAACTACGAGCAGTACTTC.